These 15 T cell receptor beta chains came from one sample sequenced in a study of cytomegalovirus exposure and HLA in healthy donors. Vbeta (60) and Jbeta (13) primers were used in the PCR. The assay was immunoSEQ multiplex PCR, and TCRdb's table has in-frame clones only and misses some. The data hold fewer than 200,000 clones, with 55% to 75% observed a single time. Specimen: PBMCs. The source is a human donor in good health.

The CDR3 sequence is CASSLTLGGGYEQYF. CDR3 nucleotide sequence: TGCGCCAGCAGCTTGACTCTAGGGGGAGGGTACGAGCAGTACTTC. J is TRBJ2-7 and V is TRBV5-1; TRBD2 might be the D (7 bases). The CDR3 totals 15 residues. CDR1 is SGHRS and CDR2 is YFSETQ in the germline V gene. V was pared by 1 base and J by 4 bases, with 15 bases between.

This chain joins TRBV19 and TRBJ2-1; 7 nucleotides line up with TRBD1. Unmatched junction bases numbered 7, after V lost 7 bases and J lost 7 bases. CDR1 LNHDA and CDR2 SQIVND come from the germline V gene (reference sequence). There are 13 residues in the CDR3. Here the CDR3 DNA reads TGTGCCAGTACCACGACAGGGTGGAATGAGCAGTTCTTC. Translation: CASTTTGWNEQFF.

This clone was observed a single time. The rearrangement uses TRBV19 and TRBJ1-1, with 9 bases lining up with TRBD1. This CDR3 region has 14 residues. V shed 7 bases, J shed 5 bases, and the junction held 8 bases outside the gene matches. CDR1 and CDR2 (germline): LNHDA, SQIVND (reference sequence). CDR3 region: CASNTGGKWTEAFF. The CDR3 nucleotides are TGTGCCAGTAATACAGGGGGCAAGTGGACTGAAGCTTTCTTT.

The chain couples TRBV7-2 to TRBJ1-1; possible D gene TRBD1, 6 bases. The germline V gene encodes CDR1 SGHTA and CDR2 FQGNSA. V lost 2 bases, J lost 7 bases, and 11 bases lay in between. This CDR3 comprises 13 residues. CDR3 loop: CASSLSQGIEAFF. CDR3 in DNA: TGTGCCAGCAGCTTATCACAGGGAATTGAAGCTTTCTTT.

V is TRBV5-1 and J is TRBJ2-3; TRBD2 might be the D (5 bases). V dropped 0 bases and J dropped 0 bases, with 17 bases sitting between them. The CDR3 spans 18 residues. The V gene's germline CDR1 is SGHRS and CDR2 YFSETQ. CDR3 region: CASSLAVSGVTSTDTQYF. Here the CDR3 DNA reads TGCGCCAGCAGCTTGGCAGTGAGCGGAGTAACTAGCACAGATACGCAGTATTTT.

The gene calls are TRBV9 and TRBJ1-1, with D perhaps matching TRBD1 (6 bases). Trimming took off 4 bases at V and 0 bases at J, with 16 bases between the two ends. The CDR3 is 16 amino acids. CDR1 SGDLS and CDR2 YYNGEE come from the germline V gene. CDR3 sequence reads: CASSRRGALVNTEAFF. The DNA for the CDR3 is TGTGCCAGCAGCCGGCGGGGGGCACTTGTGAACACTGAAGCTTTCTTT.

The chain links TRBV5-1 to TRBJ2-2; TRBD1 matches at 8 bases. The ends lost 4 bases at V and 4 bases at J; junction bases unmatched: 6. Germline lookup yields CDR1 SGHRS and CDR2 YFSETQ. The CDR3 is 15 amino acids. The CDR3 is CASSPQGASTGELFF. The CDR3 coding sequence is TGCGCCAGCAGCCCCCAGGGGGCGAGCACCGGGGAGCTGTTTTTT.

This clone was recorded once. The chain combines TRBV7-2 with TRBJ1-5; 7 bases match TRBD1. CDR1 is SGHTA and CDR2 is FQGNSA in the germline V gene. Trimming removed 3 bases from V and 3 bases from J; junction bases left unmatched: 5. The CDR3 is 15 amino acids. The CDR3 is CASSLTGRSNQPQHF. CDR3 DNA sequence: TGTGCCAGCAGCTTGACAGGGCGATCCAATCAGCCCCAGCATTTT.

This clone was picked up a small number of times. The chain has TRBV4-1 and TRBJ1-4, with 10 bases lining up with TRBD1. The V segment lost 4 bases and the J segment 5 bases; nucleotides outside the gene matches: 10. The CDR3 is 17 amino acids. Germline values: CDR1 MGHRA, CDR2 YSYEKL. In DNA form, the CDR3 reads TGCGCCAGCAGCCGCGGCGGGACAGGGGTGGAAAATGAAAAACTGTTTTTT. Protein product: CASSRGGTGVENEKLFF.

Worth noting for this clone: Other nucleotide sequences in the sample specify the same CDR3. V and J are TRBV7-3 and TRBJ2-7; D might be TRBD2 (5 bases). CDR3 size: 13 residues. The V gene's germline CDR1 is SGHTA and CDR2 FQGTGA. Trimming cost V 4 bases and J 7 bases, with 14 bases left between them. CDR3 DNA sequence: TGTGCCAGCAGCTCCCGGGGATCGGGTGAGCAGTACTTC. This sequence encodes CASSSRGSGEQYF.

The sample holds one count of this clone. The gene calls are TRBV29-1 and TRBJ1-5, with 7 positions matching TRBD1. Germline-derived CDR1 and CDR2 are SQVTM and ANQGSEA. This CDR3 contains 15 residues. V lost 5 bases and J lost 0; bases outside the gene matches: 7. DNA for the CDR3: TGCAGCGTTCTCACAGGGGTGTCTAGCAATCAGCCCCAGCATTTT. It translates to CSVLTGVSSNQPQHF.

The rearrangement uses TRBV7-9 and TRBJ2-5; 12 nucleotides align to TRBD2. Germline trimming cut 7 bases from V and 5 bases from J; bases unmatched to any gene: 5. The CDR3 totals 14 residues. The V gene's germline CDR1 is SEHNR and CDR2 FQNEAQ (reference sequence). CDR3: CASISSGGVETQYF. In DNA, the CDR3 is TGTGCCAGCATCTCTAGCGGGGGGGTGGAGACCCAGTACTTC.

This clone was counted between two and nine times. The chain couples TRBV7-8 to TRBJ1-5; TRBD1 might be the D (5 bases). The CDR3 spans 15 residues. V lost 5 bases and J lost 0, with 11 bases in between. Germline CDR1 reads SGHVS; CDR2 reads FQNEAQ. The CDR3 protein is CASSVDRNSNQPQHF. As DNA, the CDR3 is TGTGCCAGCAGCGTCGACAGAAATAGCAATCAGCCCCAGCATTTT.

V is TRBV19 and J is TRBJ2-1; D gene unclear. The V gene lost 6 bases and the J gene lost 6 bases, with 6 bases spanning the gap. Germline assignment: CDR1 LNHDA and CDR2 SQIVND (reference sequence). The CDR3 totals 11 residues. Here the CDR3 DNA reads TGTGCCAGTAGCCCTAGCAATGAGCAGTTCTTC. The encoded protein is CASSPSNEQFF.

CDR3 amino acids: CASSLGDRDNSPLHF. The CDR3 bases are TGTGCCAGCAGCTTGGGTGACAGGGATAATTCACCCCTCCACTTT. This chain links TRBV7-9 with TRBJ1-6, with TRBD1 identical over 7 bases. Germline CDR1 and CDR2: SEHNR and FQNEAQ (reference sequence). V lost 3 bases, J lost 5 bases, and 4 bases stayed unmatched. The CDR3 is 15 residues long.